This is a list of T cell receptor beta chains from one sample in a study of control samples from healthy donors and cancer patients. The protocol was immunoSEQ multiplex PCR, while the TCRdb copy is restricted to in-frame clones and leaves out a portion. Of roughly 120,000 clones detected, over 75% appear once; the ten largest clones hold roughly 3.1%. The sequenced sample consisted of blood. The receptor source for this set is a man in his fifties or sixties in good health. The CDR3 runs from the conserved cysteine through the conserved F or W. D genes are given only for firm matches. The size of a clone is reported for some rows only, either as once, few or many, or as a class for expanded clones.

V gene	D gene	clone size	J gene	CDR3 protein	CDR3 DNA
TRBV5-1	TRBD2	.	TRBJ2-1	CASSLFTLAGVDEQFF	TGCGCCAGCAGCTTGTTTACCCTAGCGGGGGTGGATGAGCAGTTCTTC
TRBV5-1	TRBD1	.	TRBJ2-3	CASSLPLPGQGADTQYF	TGCGCCAGCAGCTTGCCCTTACCGGGACAGGGGGCAGATACGCAGTATTTT
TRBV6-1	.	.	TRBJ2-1	CASSKDRPGGNEQFF	TGTGCCAGCTCAAAGGATCGTCCCGGGGGCAATGAGCAGTTCTTC
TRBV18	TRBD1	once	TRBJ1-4	CASSPDRAGVEKLFF	TGTGCCAGCTCGCCGGACAGGGCGGGAGTTGAAAAACTGTTTTTT
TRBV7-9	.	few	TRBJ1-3	CASSRDGGSGNTIYF	TGTGCCAGCAGCCGAGACGGGGGCTCTGGAAACACCATATATTTT
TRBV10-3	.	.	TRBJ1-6	CAISEEGRNSPLHF	TGTGCCATCAGTGAGGAGGGGCGGAATTCACCCCTCCACTTT
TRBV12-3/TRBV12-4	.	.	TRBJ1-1	CASSLQGSTEAFF	TGTGCCAGCAGTTTACAGGGAAGTACTGAAGCTTTCTTT
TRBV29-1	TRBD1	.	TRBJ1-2	CSVEGTGGLDGYTF	TGCAGCGTTGAGGGGACAGGGGGTTTGGATGGCTACACCTTC
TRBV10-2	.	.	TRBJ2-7	CASRGLGYEQYF	TGCGCCAGCAGGGGGCTGGGCTACGAGCAGTACTTC
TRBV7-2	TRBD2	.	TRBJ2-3	CASSLALAGGYDTQYF	TGTGCCAGCAGCTTAGCACTAGCGGGGGGGTATGATACGCAGTATTTT
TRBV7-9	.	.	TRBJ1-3	CASSLAGLRIGNTIYF	TGTGCCAGCAGCTTGGCAGGGCTTAGAATTGGAAACACCATATATTTT
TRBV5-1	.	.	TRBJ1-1	CASSVTGYTEAFF	TGCGCCAGCAGCGTAACAGGGTACACTGAAGCTTTCTTT
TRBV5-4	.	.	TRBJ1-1	CASSLEENTEAFF	TGTGCCAGCAGCTTGGAAGAGAACACTGAAGCTTTCTTT
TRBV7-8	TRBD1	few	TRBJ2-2	CASRRGTGGGGNTGELFF	TGTGCCAGCAGGCGTGGGACAGGGGGCGGAGGGAACACCGGGGAGCTGTTTTTT
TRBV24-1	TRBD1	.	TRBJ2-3	CATSDSTGGDTQYF	TGTGCCACCAGTGATAGTACAGGGGGAGATACGCAGTATTTT
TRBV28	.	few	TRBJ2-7	CASSFLSFPYEQYF	TGTGCCAGCAGTTTCCTATCATTCCCCTACGAGCAGTACTTC
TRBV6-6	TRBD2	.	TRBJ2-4	CASSSPWTSGGDIQYF	TGTGCCAGCAGTTCGCCGTGGACTAGCGGGGGAGACATTCAGTACTTC
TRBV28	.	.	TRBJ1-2	CASMRLRDYGYTF	TGTGCCAGCATGAGGTTAAGAGACTATGGCTACACCTTC
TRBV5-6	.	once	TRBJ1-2	CASSRPGAGGYTF	TGTGCCAGCAGCCGGCCGGGGGCGGGTGGCTACACCTTC
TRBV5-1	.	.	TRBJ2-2	CASSSGTNKNTGELFF	TGCGCCAGCAGCTCGGGGACGAACAAGAACACCGGGGAGCTGTTTTTT